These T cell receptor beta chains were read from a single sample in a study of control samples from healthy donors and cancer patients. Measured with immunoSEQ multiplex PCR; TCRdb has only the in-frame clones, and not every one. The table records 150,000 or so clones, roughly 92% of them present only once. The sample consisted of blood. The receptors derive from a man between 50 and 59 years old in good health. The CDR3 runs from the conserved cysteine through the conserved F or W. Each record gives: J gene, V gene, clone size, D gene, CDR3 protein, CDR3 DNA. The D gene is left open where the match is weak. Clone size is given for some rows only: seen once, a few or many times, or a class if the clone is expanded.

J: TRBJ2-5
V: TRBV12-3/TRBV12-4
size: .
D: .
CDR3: CASKTGNQETQYF
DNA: TGTGCCAGTAAGACAGGAAACCAAGAGACCCAGTACTTC

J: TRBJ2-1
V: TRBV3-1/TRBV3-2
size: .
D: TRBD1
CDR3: CASSRGTGGRYNEQFF
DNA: TGTGCCAGCAGCCGGGGGACAGGTGGGAGGTACAATGAGCAGTTCTTC

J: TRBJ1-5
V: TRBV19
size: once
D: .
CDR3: CASSMAQGYSQPQHF
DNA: TGTGCCAGTAGTATGGCACAGGGTTACTCACAGCCCCAGCATTTT

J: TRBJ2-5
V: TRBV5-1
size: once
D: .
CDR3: CASSWGWSGKETQYF
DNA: TGCGCCAGCAGCTGGGGGTGGAGCGGCAAAGAGACCCAGTACTTC

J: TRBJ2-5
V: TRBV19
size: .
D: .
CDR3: CASSITPGWQETQYF
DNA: TGTGCCAGTAGTATAACCCCGGGGTGGCAAGAGACCCAGTACTTC

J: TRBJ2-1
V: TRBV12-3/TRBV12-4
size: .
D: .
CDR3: CASSSGWDEQFF
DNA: TGTGCCAGCAGCTCCGGATGGGATGAGCAGTTCTTC

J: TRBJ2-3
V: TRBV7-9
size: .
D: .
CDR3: CASSLEPLARVYF
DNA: TGTGCCAGCAGCTTAGAACCGCTAGCCCGAGTGTATTTT

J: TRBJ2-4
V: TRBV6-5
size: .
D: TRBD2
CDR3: CASQREGRVINIQYF
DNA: TGTGCCAGCCAGCGGGAGGGCCGGGTCATAAACATTCAGTACTTC

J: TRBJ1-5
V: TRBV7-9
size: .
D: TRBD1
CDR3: CASSLVSGTGNSNQPQHF
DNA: TGTGCCAGCAGCTTAGTTTCGGGGACAGGCAATAGCAATCAGCCCCAGCATTTT

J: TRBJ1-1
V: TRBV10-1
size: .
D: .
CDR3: CASSERQDPTEAFF
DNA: TGCGCCAGCAGTGAGCGGCAGGACCCCACTGAAGCTTTCTTT

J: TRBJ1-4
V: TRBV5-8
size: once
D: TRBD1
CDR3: CASSWTGYNEKLFF
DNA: TGTGCCAGCAGCTGGACAGGGTACAATGAAAAACTGTTTTTT

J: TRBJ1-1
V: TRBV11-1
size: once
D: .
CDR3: CASSLGTGSRSTEAFF
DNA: TGTGCCAGCAGCTTGGGCACAGGGTCAAGGAGTACTGAAGCTTTCTTT

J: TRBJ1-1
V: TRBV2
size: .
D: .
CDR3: CASRLQVTEAFF
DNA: TGTGCCAGCAGACTACAGGTAACTGAAGCTTTCTTT

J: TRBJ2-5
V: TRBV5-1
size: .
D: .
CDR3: CASSSGGVETQYF
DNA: TGCGCCAGCAGTTCAGGGGGGGTGGAGACCCAGTACTTC

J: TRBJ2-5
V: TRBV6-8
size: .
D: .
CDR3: CANPLRGLETQYF
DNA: TGTGCCAACCCCCTGCGAGGGCTCGAGACCCAGTACTTC

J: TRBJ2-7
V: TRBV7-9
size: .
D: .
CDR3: CASSLAARSGEQYF
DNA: TGTGCCAGCAGCTTAGCTGCCAGGAGTGGCGAGCAGTACTTC

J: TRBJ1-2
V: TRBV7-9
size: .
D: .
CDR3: CASSRDVGGYTF
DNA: TGTGCCAGCAGCCGGGACGTAGGAGGCTACACCTTC

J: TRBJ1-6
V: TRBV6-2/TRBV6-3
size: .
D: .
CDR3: CASSYGLDNSPLHF
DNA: TGTGCCAGCAGTTACGGACTGGATAATTCACCCCTCCACTTT

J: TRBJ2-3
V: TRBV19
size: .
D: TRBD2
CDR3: CASSMGGWATDTQYF
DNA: TGTGCCAGTAGTATGGGGGGGTGGGCCACAGATACGCAGTATTTT

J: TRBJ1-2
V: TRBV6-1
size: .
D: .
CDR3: CASSGEASRGFYGYTF
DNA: TGTGCCAGCAGTGGCGAGGCCAGCAGGGGCTTTTATGGCTACACCTTC

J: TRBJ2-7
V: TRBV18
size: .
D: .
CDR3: CASSPPGLITYEQYF
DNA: TGTGCCAGCTCACCACCGGGACTCATTACCTACGAGCAGTACTTC

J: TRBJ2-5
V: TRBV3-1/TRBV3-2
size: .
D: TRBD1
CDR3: CASSRWTGGTQETQYF
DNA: TGTGCCAGCAGCCGATGGACAGGGGGCACCCAAGAGACCCAGTACTTC

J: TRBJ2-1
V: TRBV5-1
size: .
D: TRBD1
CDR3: CASSLEGTDYNEQFF
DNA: TGCGCCAGCAGCTTGGAAGGGACAGACTACAATGAGCAGTTCTTC

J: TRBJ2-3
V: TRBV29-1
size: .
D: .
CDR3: CSVATNTDTQYF
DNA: TGCAGCGTTGCGACTAACACAGATACGCAGTATTTT

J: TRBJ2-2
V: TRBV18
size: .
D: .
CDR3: CASSLQGTGELFF
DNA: TGTGCCAGCTCACTACAGGGAACCGGGGAGCTGTTTTTT

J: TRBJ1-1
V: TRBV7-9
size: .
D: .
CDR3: CASSFNENTEAFF
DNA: TGTGCCAGCAGCTTTAACGAGAACACTGAAGCTTTCTTT

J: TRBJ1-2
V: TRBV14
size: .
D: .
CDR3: CASSRGQGNGYTF
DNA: TGTGCCAGCAGCCGGGGGCAGGGAAACGGCTACACCTTC

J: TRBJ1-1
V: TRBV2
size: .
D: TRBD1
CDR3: CASSPTPLQGSNTEAFF
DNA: TGTGCCAGCAGTCCAACCCCCCTACAGGGGTCCAACACTGAAGCTTTCTTT